This TCR beta chain derives from a study of identical twins. Study observations and caveats: Recombination models fit unrelated individuals' TCR alpha sharing but underestimated twins'. Invariant MAIT and iNKT cells could partly confound zero-insertion analyses. Surplus twin overlap in beta out-of-frame sequences was less pronounced. A lower insertion count was a feature of abundant cord blood beta clonotypes, with no such feature in memory repertoires.

This clonotype was observed a handful of times. Antigen: not known. This CDR3 region has 13 residues. CDR1 is LNHDA, CDR2 SQIVND, per germline (reference sequence). Trimming took 5 bases from V and 3 from J, leaving 8 bases between them. One entry per CDR3 protein, called by TCRdb with MiXCR from the 5' RACE reads. Among around 570,000 distinct CDR3 sequences listed, approximately 10% were seen once. A further study also used this sample, focusing on yellow fever vaccine responses in identical twins.

The source material was PBMCs. The clonotype comes from a woman under 30 in good health. The V gene is TRBV19, the J gene TRBJ2-1; a weak D match, TRBD1 (5 bases). In DNA form, the CDR3 reads TGTGCCAGTAGTCTGACAGACTACAATGAGCAGTTCTTC. Encoded protein: CASSLTDYNEQFF.